This TCR beta chain was identified during a study of T cell changes during pregnancy in multiple sclerosis. The CDR3 sequence is 15 residues long. The germline V and J ends were trimmed by 1 base and 2 bases, with 13 bases remaining between them. The germline CDR1 and CDR2 sequences are SGHRS and YFSETQ. The assay was immunoSEQ multiplex PCR, and TCRdb's table has in-frame clones only and misses some. In the table there are just under 65,000 clones, approximately 93% of which are singletons. J is TRBJ2-7 and V is TRBV5-1; a weak D match, TRBD2 (5 bases). The clonotype comes from a female donor with multiple sclerosis, enrolled in a pregnancy study. The specimen was CD8+ T cells from peripheral blood mononuclear cells, collected in the second trimester of pregnancy. Here the CDR3 DNA reads TGCGCCAGCAGCTTGACCCCGGGGTCAGCCTACGAGCAGTACTTC. This encodes CASSLTPGSAYEQYF.